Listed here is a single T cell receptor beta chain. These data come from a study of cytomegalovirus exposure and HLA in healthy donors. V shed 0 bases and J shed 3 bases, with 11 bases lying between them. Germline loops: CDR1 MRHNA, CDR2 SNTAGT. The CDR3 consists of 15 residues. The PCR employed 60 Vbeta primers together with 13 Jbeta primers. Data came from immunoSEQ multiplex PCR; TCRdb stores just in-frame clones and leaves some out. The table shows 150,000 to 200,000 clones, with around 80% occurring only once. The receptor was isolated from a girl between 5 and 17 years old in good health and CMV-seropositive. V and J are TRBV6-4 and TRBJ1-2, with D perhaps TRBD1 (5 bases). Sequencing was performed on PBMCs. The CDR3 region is CASSDSRAGHYGYTF. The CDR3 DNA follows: TGTGCCAGCAGTGACTCGCGAGCAGGGCACTATGGCTACACCTTC.